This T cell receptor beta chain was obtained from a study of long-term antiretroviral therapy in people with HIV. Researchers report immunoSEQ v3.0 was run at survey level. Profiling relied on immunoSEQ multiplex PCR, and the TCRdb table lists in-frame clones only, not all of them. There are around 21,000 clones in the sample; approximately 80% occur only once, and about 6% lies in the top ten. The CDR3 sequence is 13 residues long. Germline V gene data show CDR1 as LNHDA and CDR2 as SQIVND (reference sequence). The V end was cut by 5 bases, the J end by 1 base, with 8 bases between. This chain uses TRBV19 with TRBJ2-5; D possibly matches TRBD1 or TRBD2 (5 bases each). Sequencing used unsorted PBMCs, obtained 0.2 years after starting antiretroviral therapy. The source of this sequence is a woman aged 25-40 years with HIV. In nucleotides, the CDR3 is TGTGCCAGTAGTCGAGGGGCCCAAGAGACCCAGTACTTC. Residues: CASSRGAQETQYF.